The rows below give T cell receptor beta chains drawn from one sample of a study of T-cell reconstitution after alpha-beta-depleted transplantation in children. Via MiXCR, TCRdb re-called the PCR reads, giving one row per CDR3 protein. The sample records some 200,000 distinct CDR3 sequences, 9.7% being singletons. Here the sequenced sample was PBMCs from the stem cell graft donor, taken from the stem cell graft. The receptor set was obtained from a human donor who donated a stem cell graft to a child with SCID. The CDR3 runs from the conserved cysteine through the conserved F or W. Each record gives: V gene, CDR3 protein.

>TRBV4-1
CASSQPTGWADTQYF
>TRBV7-3
CASSLIGGGTEAFF
>TRBV18
CASSPQRGGNEQFF
>TRBV5-1
CASRYGETEAFF
>TRBV6-1
CASRNGGTGRGYTF
>TRBV5-5
CASSLNNRRTEQPQHF
>TRBV7-2
CASSNRDRGTSNQPQHF
>TRBV20-1
CSARDPGQKNIQYF
>TRBV5-4
CASRDWTSLGQYF
>TRBV5-6
CASSAGPDYGYTF
>TRBV7-2
CASSLARAYDNEQFF
>TRBV27
CASSFSGPSNQPQHF
>TRBV7-6
CASSLVQMGLGSTIYF
>TRBV15
CATSRDLGFERGQPQHF
>TRBV5-1
CASSLAKGITGELFF
>TRBV7-2
CASSLGGVQNTEAFF
>TRBV6-5
CASSPLGTAYEQYF
>TRBV5-1
CASSLAVGSGETQYF
>TRBV5-1
CASSLEGFSYEQYF
>TRBV18
CASSLTGQGHQPQHF
>TRBV10-3
CAISDSGGFTDTQYF
>TRBV9
CASSVTGSGYEQYF
>TRBV5-1
CASSLWGQRDTQYF
>TRBV7-9
CASSLDGGVTDTQYF
>TRBV5-1
CASSLDTQSNQPQHF
>TRBV5-1
CASSVGLAGPLGTGELFF
>TRBV29-1
CSVDPYNEQFF
>TRBV28
CASSFGGTSTDTQYF
>TRBV20-1
CSASSGGPGVDTQYF
>TRBV7-2
CASSTQGSYGYTF
>TRBV7-3
CASSPQMGLNTGELFF
>TRBV15
CATSRVGTPYNEQFF
>TRBV5-5
CASSLAITLRDGYTF
>TRBV2
CASSEAQMNTEAFF
>TRBV6-6
CASSYKGEDGYTF
>TRBV12-3/TRBV12-4
CASSFWGSYEQYF
>TRBV5-1
CASRGGGSSYNEQFF
>TRBV9
CASSVGLGADTQYF
>TRBV16
CASSPDRVLSGTEAFF
>TRBV12-3/TRBV12-4
CASSLDVAKNIQYF
>TRBV20-1
CSATDGKEPQHF
>TRBV12-3/TRBV12-4
CASSPSLGGLNTEAFF
>TRBV2
CASNPSGGNTEAFF
>TRBV18
CASSAGQGGKNIQYF
>TRBV7-2
CASSAPDQTQYF